One and the same sample provided the 8 T cell receptor beta chains below, sequenced in a study of control samples from healthy donors and cancer patients. TCRdb's table, derived via immunoSEQ multiplex PCR, lists solely in-frame clones and lacks some. This table has roughly 120,000 clones, nearly 90% appearing once. The sequenced sample consisted of blood. The receptors originated from a man aged 45 to 65 in good health.

The rearrangement uses TRBV9 and TRBJ2-7; perhaps TRBD2 as D (7 bases). This CDR3 contains 15 residues. Germline V CDR1 and CDR2: SGDLS, YYNGEE. V was trimmed by 4 bases and J by 0 bases, leaving 14 bases between them. The CDR3 loop reads CASSPYGGPSYEQYF. DNA for the CDR3: TGTGCCAGCAGCCCGTACGGGGGGCCCTCCTACGAGCAGTACTTC. Full variable domain (missing parts from reference TRBV9 and TRBJ2-7): DSGVTQTPKHLITATGQRVTLRCSPRSGDLSVYWYQQSLDQGLQFLIQYYNGEERAKGNILERFSAQQFPDLHSELNLSSLELGDSALYFCASSPYGGPSYEQYFGPGTRLTVT.

This sequence joins TRBV5-1 and TRBJ1-2, with D possibly being TRBD1 (5 bases). Trimming took 0 bases from V and 4 from J, leaving 10 bases between them. Looked up from germline, CDR1 is SGHRS and CDR2 is YFSETQ. The CDR3 runs 14 residues. The CDR3 DNA reads as TGCGCCAGCAGCTTGGGGGACTCAGGCTATGGCTACACCTTC. The encoded protein is CASSLGDSGYGYTF.

This clone turned up a few times. The chain employs TRBV12-5 and TRBJ1-1; a weak D match, TRBD1 (6 bases). The CDR3 runs to 13 residues. Per germline, CDR1 LGHNT and CDR2 FRNRAP. Deletions cut 6 bases from V and 1 base from J, with 9 bases between. The CDR3 region has the DNA TGTGCTAGTGGCCAGGGGTCGAACACTGAAGCTTTCTTT. Translating gives CASGQGSNTEAFF. The whole variable domain, remainder taken from reference TRBV12-5 and TRBJ1-1, is DARVTQTPRHKVTEMGQEVTMRCQPILGHNTVFWYRQTMMQGLELLAYFRNRAPLDDSGMPKDRFSAEMPDATLATLKIQPSEPRDSAVYFCASGQGSNTEAFFGQGTRLTVV.

The CDR3 protein is CASSPHGQGNTEAFF. The CDR3 nucleotides are TGTGCCAGCAGTCCCCACGGACAGGGTAACACTGAAGCTTTCTTT. The chain carries TRBV25-1 and TRBJ1-1; the match to TRBD1 covers 8 bases. The CDR3 spans 15 residues. The V and J ends lost 5 bases and 2 bases, in that order; junction bases with no gene match: 7. The V gene's germline CDR1 is MGHDK and CDR2 SYGVNS. The whole variable domain, filled in from reference TRBV25-1 and TRBJ1-1, reads EADIYQTPRYLVIGTGKKITLECSQTMGHDKMYWYQQDPGMELHLIHYSYGVNSTEKGDLSSESTVSRIRTEHFPLTLESARPSHTSQYLCASSPHGQGNTEAFFGQGTRLTVV.

The chain combines TRBV2 with TRBJ2-2, with 9 bases fitting TRBD1. The CDR3 is 15 residues long. Germline lookup yields CDR1 SNHLY and CDR2 FYNNEI. V lost 6 bases to trimming and J lost 0 bases; unmatched junction nucleotides: 2. This CDR3 reads CASRGQGSNTGELFF. The CDR3 DNA sequence: TGTGCCAGCAGGGGACAGGGATCGAACACCGGGGAGCTGTTTTTT.

In this sample, this clone turned up once. The chain joins TRBV15 to TRBJ2-3, with D tentatively TRBD1 (5 bases). Trimming took 0 bases from V and 12 from J, leaving 10 bases between them. This CDR3 is 12 amino acids long. In germline, CDR1 is LNHNV, CDR2 YYDKDF (reference sequence). The CDR3 spells CATSRDHDSQYF. As DNA, the CDR3 is TGTGCCACCAGCAGAGATCATGACAGCCAGTATTTT.

The genes are TRBV5-1 and TRBJ2-3; D perhaps matches TRBD2 (5 bases). This CDR3 contains 16 residues. The germline CDR1 and CDR2 sequences are SGHRS and YFSETQ. The germline V and J ends were trimmed by 0 bases and 1 base, with 12 bases remaining between them. The CDR3, as DNA: TGCGCCAGCAGCTTGGGTTTGGACTCCCGCACAGATACGCAGTATTTT. Translating gives CASSLGLDSRTDTQYF.

The chain joins TRBV6-6 to TRBJ2-1; TRBD1 matches 11 bases. Germline CDR1 MNHNY, CDR2 SVGAGI (reference sequence). The CDR3 is 14 residues long. Losses at the gene ends were 5 bases for V and 6 bases for J; bases not matched to a gene: 3. The CDR3 coding sequence is TGTGCCAGCAGTGGGGACAGGGGGGTCAATGAGCAGTTCTTC. It is translated as CASSGDRGVNEQFF.